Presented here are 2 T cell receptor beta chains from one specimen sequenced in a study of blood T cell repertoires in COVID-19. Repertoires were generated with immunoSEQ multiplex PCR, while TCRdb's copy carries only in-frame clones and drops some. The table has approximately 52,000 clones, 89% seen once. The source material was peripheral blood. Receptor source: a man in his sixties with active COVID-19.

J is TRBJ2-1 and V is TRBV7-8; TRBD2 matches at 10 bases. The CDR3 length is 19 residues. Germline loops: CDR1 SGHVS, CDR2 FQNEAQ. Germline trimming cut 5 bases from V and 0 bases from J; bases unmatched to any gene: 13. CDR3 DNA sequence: TGTGCCAGCAGCCCAGCAGCGGGAGGGCCCTTGAGCTCCTACAATGAGCAGTTCTTC. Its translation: CASSPAAGGPLSSYNEQFF.

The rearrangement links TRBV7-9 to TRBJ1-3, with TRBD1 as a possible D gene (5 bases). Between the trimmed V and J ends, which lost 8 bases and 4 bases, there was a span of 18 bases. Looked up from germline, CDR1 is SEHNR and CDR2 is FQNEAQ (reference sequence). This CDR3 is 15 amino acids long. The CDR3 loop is CASFRPSGQGNTIYF. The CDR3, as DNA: TGTGCCAGCTTTCGGCCGTCAGGGCAAGGAAACACCATATATTTT. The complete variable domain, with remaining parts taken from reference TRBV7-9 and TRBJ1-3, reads DTGVSQNPRHKITKRGQNVTFRCDPISEHNRLYWYRQTLGQGPEFLTYFQNEAQLEKSRLLSDRFSAERPKGSFSTLEIQRTEQGDSAMYLCASFRPSGQGNTIYFGEGSWLTVV.